The 22 T cell receptor beta chains below all came from one sample that was sequenced in a study of T-cell memory formation after mild COVID-19. TCRdb reprocessed the 5' RACE reads with MiXCR, giving one entry per CDR3 protein. The table includes about 340,000 distinct CDR3 sequences, roughly 15% detected once. Sample: PBMCs or a T cell subset sorted from them (not recorded which). The receptors originated from a man aged 18 to 29 who had mild COVID-19 (a few samples of this study predate the infection). Cell type and time point are not known.

A few counts support this clonotype. The chain joins TRBV7-4 to TRBJ2-7, with D maybe TRBD1 (6 bases). Trimming cost V 1 base and J 0 bases, with 16 bases left between them. There are 17 residues in the CDR3. Germline CDR1 reads SGHVT; CDR2 reads SQSDAQ. The CDR3 is CASSLGCRGIHSYEQYV. Here the CDR3 DNA reads TGTGCCAGCAGCTTAGGTTGCAGGGGCATACACTCCTACGAGCAGTACGTC.

The chain links TRBV12-3 or TRBV12-4 to TRBJ1-1; D gene ambiguous. The ends were cut back, 2 bases at V and 5 bases at J, with 18 bases in the middle. The CDR3 runs 16 residues. The CDR3 DNA is TGTGCCAGCAGTTTACGGAGGTTAAGGATGGGAACTGAAGCTTTCTTT. It specifies CASSLRRLRMGTEAFF.

V and J are TRBV5-1 and TRBJ1-1; D perhaps matches TRBD1 (6 bases). CDR1 is SGHRS, CDR2 YFSETQ, per germline. Trimming removed 1 base at V and 3 bases at J, with 10 bases between. This CDR3 spans 14 amino acids. The CDR3: CASSLPGAYTEAFF. CDR3 DNA sequence: TGCGCCAGCAGCTTGCCGGGGGCGTACACTGAAGCTTTCTTT.

The chain uses TRBV10-3 and TRBJ2-5; D may be TRBD1 or TRBD2 (5 bases each). CDR3 length: 13 residues. Trimming stripped 8 bases from V and 3 bases from J, with 13 bases between. In germline, CDR1 is ENHRY, CDR2 SYGVKD. The CDR3 protein is CAIGGVVEETQYF. CDR3 DNA sequence: TGTGCCATCGGGGGAGTGGTCGAAGAGACCCAGTACTTC.

This clonotype has a count of ten or more. This sequence joins TRBV4-3 and TRBJ1-2; 7 nucleotides line up with TRBD1. The CDR3 contains 14 residues. Germline assignment: CDR1 LGHNA and CDR2 YSLEER. The ends lost 0 bases at V and 8 bases at J; junction bases unmatched: 6. The DNA of the CDR3 is TGCGCCAGCAGCCAAGATGAGGGGGCGCGGGGCTACACCTTC. Amino acids: CASSQDEGARGYTF.

This clonotype has a handful of counts. V and J are TRBV11-2 and TRBJ2-7, with 12 positions matching TRBD1. Germline V gene sequence: CDR1 SGHAT, CDR2 FQNNGV. The CDR3 is made up of 14 amino acids. The junction had 4 bases not matched to a gene; V was cut back by 3 bases and J by 7 bases. Written as DNA, the CDR3 is TGTGCCAGCAGCTTGGGACAGGGGGCGAGTGAGCAGTACTTC. This gives the protein CASSLGQGASEQYF.

The chain uses TRBV12-1 and TRBJ1-1; the table's D call TRBD1 went unverified against the DNA. TRBV12-1 is recorded as a pseudogene. This CDR3 comprises 14 residues. CDR3 in DNA: TGTGCCAGCAGCCCGCAGACAGGGGGCCGGTTGGCTTTCTTT. This codes for CASSPQTGGRLAFF.

The chain links TRBV7-9 to TRBJ1-6; possible D gene TRBD1, 5 bases. CDR1 is SEHNR, CDR2 FQNEAQ, per germline (reference sequence). The CDR3 sequence is 15 residues long. Trimming removed 1 base from V and 8 bases from J, with 12 bases in between. CDR3 sequence (DNA): TGTGCCAGCAGCTTAGGCAGGGAGGGACATTCACCCCTCCACTTT. It translates to CASSLGREGHSPLHF.

This chain links TRBV4-2 with TRBJ1-1; D gene ambiguous. The germline V and J ends were trimmed by 0 bases and 4 bases, with 12 bases remaining between them. CDR1 is LGHNA and CDR2 is YNFKEQ in the germline V gene. This CDR3 is 15 amino acids long. CDR3 residues: CASSQEAGGVTEAFF. The CDR3 coding sequence is TGTGCCAGCAGCCAAGAGGCAGGCGGCGTCACTGAAGCTTTCTTT.

This rearrangement joins TRBV7-9 to TRBJ2-6, with D possibly being TRBD1 or TRBD2 (5 bases each). The germline V gene encodes CDR1 SEHNR and CDR2 FQNEAQ (reference sequence). V lost 3 bases and J lost 0, with 12 bases in between. The CDR3 runs to 17 residues. The CDR3 spells CASSLGVGTSGANVLTF. DNA of the CDR3: TGTGCCAGCAGCTTGGGAGTGGGGACCTCTGGGGCCAACGTCCTGACTTTC. The variable domain in full, with the rest retrieved from reference TRBV7-9 and TRBJ2-6, is DTGVSQNPRHKITKRGQNVTFRCDPISEHNRLYWYRQTLGQGPEFLTYFQNEAQLEKSRLLSDRFSAERPKGSFSTLEIQRTEQGDSAMYLCASSLGVGTSGANVLTFGAGSRLTVL.

This clonotype was seen more than once but under ten times. The V and J genes are TRBV10-3 and TRBJ2-3; 12 nucleotides align to TRBD1. Losses at the gene ends were 3 bases for V and 7 bases for J; bases not matched to a gene: 5. Germline CDR1 reads ENHRY; CDR2 reads SYGVKD. There are 15 residues in the CDR3. CDR3 protein: CAISDPGQGAHTQYF. CDR3 DNA sequence: TGTGCCATCAGTGACCCGGGACAGGGGGCGCATACGCAGTATTTT.

This sequence joins TRBV7-2 and TRBJ1-1; D ambiguous. Germline values: CDR1 SGHTA, CDR2 FQGNSA. This CDR3 contains 14 residues. The ends were cut back, 5 bases at V and 1 base at J, with 11 bases in the middle. The CDR3 reads CASSGRSPNTEAFF. CDR3 DNA sequence: TGTGCCAGCAGCGGCAGGTCGCCGAACACTGAAGCTTTCTTT.

This clonotype came up a few times. This chain joins TRBV7-6 and TRBJ2-5; the D is unclear. Trimming left V 5 bases short and J 4 bases short, with 8 bases between. The CDR3 is made up of 12 amino acids. Germline assignment: CDR1 SGHVS and CDR2 FNYEAQ. The CDR3 coding sequence is TGTGCCAGCAGCACGACCGGAGAGACCCAGTACTTC. It specifies CASSTTGETQYF.

V is TRBV6-6 and J is TRBJ2-1; perhaps TRBD2 as D (5 bases). Germline CDR1 and CDR2: MNHNY and SVGAGI (reference sequence). V lost 0 bases to trimming and J lost 5 bases, with 11 bases between them. The CDR3 contains 15 residues. The CDR3 DNA reads as TGTGCCAGCAGTTACTCGATCCCCGGGGACAATGAGCAGTTCTTC. Amino acids: CASSYSIPGDNEQFF.

This clonotype was observed a few times. This chain joins TRBV3-1 and TRBJ2-7; no reliable D call. Germline values: CDR1 LGHDT, CDR2 YNNKEL (reference sequence). Between the trimmed V and J ends, which lost 8 bases and 2 bases, there was a span of 7 bases. The CDR3 length is 11 residues. CDR3: CASADPYEQYF. The DNA for the CDR3 is TGTGCCAGCGCGGATCCCTACGAGCAGTACTTC.

This sequence joins TRBV7-9 and TRBJ2-1, with TRBD1 matching 7 bases. The CDR3 is 15 amino acids. Germline lookup yields CDR1 SEHNR and CDR2 FQNEAQ (reference sequence). Germline trimming cut 5 bases from V and 7 bases from J; bases unmatched to any gene: 11. CDR3 nucleotide sequence: TGTGCCAGCAGCCCACAGGGGATTGGGTGGAATGAGCAGTTCTTC. It is translated as CASSPQGIGWNEQFF.

This clonotype was seen at least ten times. The chain is built from TRBV5-1 and TRBJ2-7, with no clear D. This CDR3 is 15 amino acids long. The V and J ends lost 0 bases and 5 bases respectively, with 15 bases between them. CDR1 and CDR2 (germline): SGHRS, YFSETQ. The CDR3, as DNA: TGCGCCAGCAGCTTGGGGCACGCGCCCAGCGACGAGCAGTACGTC. It yields the protein CASSLGHAPSDEQYV.

This clonotype has a handful of counts. The chain links TRBV9 to TRBJ2-3; TRBD2 matches 11 bases. CDR1 and CDR2 (germline): SGDLS, YYNGEE. The CDR3 runs 17 residues. Trimming took 0 bases from V and 1 from J; bases not matched to a gene: 4. Here the CDR3 DNA reads TGTGCCAGCAGCGTAGCCGCGACTAGCGGGGGCACAGATACGCAGTATTTT. Translated: CASSVAATSGGTDTQYF.

V usage is TRBV7-9 and J usage is TRBJ2-7; D remains unclear. Trimming removed 5 bases at V and 3 bases at J, with 11 bases between. The CDR3 consists of 13 residues. Germline-derived CDR1 and CDR2 are SEHNR and FQNEAQ (reference sequence). The DNA for the CDR3 is TGTGCCAGCAGCCCTACACCAAACTACGAGCAGTACTTC. Translating gives CASSPTPNYEQYF.

The chain uses TRBV2 and TRBJ2-7; D is undetermined. The V end was cut by 8 bases, the J end by 3 bases, with 8 bases between. The CDR3 totals 11 residues. Germline assignment: CDR1 SNHLY and CDR2 FYNNEI. For the CDR3, the DNA is TGTGCCAGCCCGGACGGCTACGAGCAGTACGTC. This sequence encodes CASPDGYEQYV.

The chain is built from TRBV19 and TRBJ1-1; tentatively, D is TRBD1 (5 bases). The V end was cut by 7 bases, the J end by 3 bases, with 9 bases between. Germline-derived CDR1 and CDR2 are LNHDA and SQIVND (reference sequence). The CDR3 has 12 residues. CDR3 protein: CASNGGYTEAFF. CDR3 in DNA: TGTGCCAGTAACGGGGGGTACACTGAAGCTTTCTTT.

This clonotype was recorded a few times. The chain links TRBV18 to TRBJ1-5; D remains ambiguous. CDR1 KGHSH and CDR2 LQKENI come from the germline V gene. The CDR3 sequence is 13 residues long. V dropped 5 bases and J dropped 11 bases, with 16 bases sitting between them. CDR3 sequence reads: CASSVDQPGAQHF. The CDR3 bases are TGTGCCAGCTCAGTGGACCAGCCTGGAGCCCAGCATTTT.